The source of this TCR beta chain is a study of cytomegalovirus exposure and HLA in healthy donors. Study summary: The Caucasian-associated ancestry cluster held roughly 84% of roughly 400 genotyped donors.

A remark on this clone: What it recognizes is unknown.

Healthy bone marrow donors made up the donor group. General study points: Reportedly, diagnosis of cytomegalovirus status by the classifier showed high specificity and sensitivity. On later analysis, the bulk of CMV-associated TCR beta chains appeared to be HLA-restricted.

Germline V gives CDR1 SGHTA, CDR2 FQGTGA. This CDR3 comprises 15 residues. Deletions cut 1 base from V and 0 bases from J, with 7 bases between. Primers for the PCR totalled 60 Vbeta and 13 Jbeta. The data were produced by immunoSEQ multiplex PCR, yet TCRdb's version contains in-frame clones alone and is incomplete. The top ten clones hold around 5% of a sample with 90,000 to 130,000 clones, 74% of them seen once. The sequenced sample was PBMCs. The chain links TRBV7-3 to TRBJ2-1; D may be TRBD2 (5 bases). The sequence was collected from a man aged 30-40 years in good health and CMV-seropositive. CDR3 in amino acids: CASSLNGDSYNEQFF. DNA for the CDR3: TGTGCCAGCAGCTTAAACGGGGACTCCTACAATGAGCAGTTCTTC. The full variable domain, rest sourced from reference TRBV7-3 and TRBJ2-1, is GAGVSQTPSNKVTEKGKYVELRCDPISGHTALYWYRQSLGQGPEFLIYFQGTGAADDSGLPNDRFFAVRPEGSVSTLKIQRTERGDSAVYLCASSLNGDSYNEQFFGPGTRLTVL.